The 27 T cell receptor beta chains below were found in one sample sequenced in a study of T cells in Graves' hyperthyroidism and ophthalmopathy. TCR beta CDR3 sequences were amplified from RNA transcripts. With the HTBI primer set, the TCR CDR3 went through a first round of RT-PCR. Via MiXCR, TCRdb re-called the multiplex PCR reads, giving one row per CDR3 protein. The table includes around 600,000 distinct CDR3 sequences, 13% to 15% detected once. Material: blood. The receptors originated from a woman aged 18-29 years with Graves' ophthalmopathy.

The table lists this clonotype with many counts. V usage is TRBV2 and J usage is TRBJ1-5; no definite D call. The CDR3 has 14 amino acids. The germline CDR1 and CDR2 sequences are SNHLY and FYNNEI. The V end lost 4 bases, the J end lost 4 bases, and 11 bases lay between the germline ends. The CDR3 sequence: CASSGLVKNQPQHF. The CDR3 region has the DNA TGTGCCAGCAGTGGGCTAGTCAAGAATCAGCCCCAGCATTTT.

The rearrangement uses TRBV20-1 and TRBJ2-7; TRBD1 matches 8 bases. Germline CDR1 and CDR2: DFQATT and SNEGSKA (reference sequence). The CDR3 has 16 residues. With V trimmed by 2 bases and J by 4 bases, 13 bases remained unmatched. This chain's CDR3 is CSARPPDRGRRYEQYF. For the CDR3, the DNA is TGCAGTGCTAGACCCCCCGACAGGGGTCGGAGGTACGAGCAGTACTTC.

The rearrangement uses TRBV15 and TRBJ1-4; 7 bases are a match to TRBD1. The J segment lost 5 bases and the V segment lost 6 bases, leaving 6 bases of the junction unmatched. The CDR3 sequence is 14 residues long. Germline V gene lookup returns CDR1 LNHNV and CDR2 YYDKDF (reference sequence). CDR3: CATSGTTGNEKLFF. The DNA for the CDR3 is TGTGCCACCAGTGGGACGACAGGGAATGAAAAACTGTTTTTT.

This clonotype was picked up many times. The V gene is TRBV7-2, the J gene TRBJ2-7, with D unclear. The CDR3 sequence is 15 residues long. In germline, CDR1 is SGHTA, CDR2 FQGNSA. V was pared by 2 bases and J by 3 bases, with 14 bases between. This chain's CDR3 is CASSLNRADNYEQYF. CDR3 nucleotides: TGTGCCAGCAGCTTAAATCGGGCCGACAACTACGAGCAGTACTTC. The variable domain in full, completed from reference TRBV7-2 and TRBJ2-7, reads GAGVSQSPSNKVTEKGKDVELRCDPISGHTALYWYRQSLGQGLEFLIYFQGNSAPDKSGLPSDRFSAERTGGSVSTLTIQRTQQEDSAVYLCASSLNRADNYEQYFGPGTRLTVT.

V is TRBV6-1 and J is TRBJ2-5; 7 nucleotides align to TRBD2. The V gene's germline CDR1 is MNHNS and CDR2 SASEGT. This CDR3 region has 14 residues. V gave up 3 bases and J gave up 7 bases; unmatched junction bases: 8. CDR3 DNA sequence: TGTGCCAGCAGTGATCTACTAGCGACGGGGACCCAGTACTTC. Amino acids: CASSDLLATGTQYF.

The sample holds many counts of this clonotype. This chain uses TRBV7-9 with TRBJ1-1; no clear D gene. This CDR3 is 13 amino acids long. The V gene lost 7 bases and the J gene lost 5 bases, with 14 bases spanning the gap. In germline, CDR1 is SEHNR, CDR2 FQNEAQ (reference sequence). This CDR3 is CASTSTIGTEAFF. The CDR3 nucleotides read TGTGCCAGCACCTCCACCATCGGGACTGAAGCTTTCTTT.

This clonotype has a count of ten or more. This sequence joins TRBV7-2 and TRBJ2-1, with no clear D. There are 14 residues in the CDR3. The germline V and J ends were trimmed by 0 bases and 9 bases, with 12 bases remaining between them. The germline V gene has CDR1 SGHTA and CDR2 FQGNSA. The CDR3 coding sequence is TGTGCCAGCAGCTTAGCGATAGGGTCCGGTGAGCAGTTCTTC. It translates to CASSLAIGSGEQFF. Full variable domain (missing parts from reference TRBV7-2 and TRBJ2-1): GAGVSQSPSNKVTEKGKDVELRCDPISGHTALYWYRQSLGQGLEFLIYFQGNSAPDKSGLPSDRFSAERTGGSVSTLTIQRTQQEDSAVYLCASSLAIGSGEQFFGPGTRLTVL.

V and J are TRBV7-9 and TRBJ1-2; the match to TRBD1 covers 8 bases. The J segment lost 4 bases and the V segment lost 5 bases, leaving 6 bases of the junction unmatched. Germline V gives CDR1 SEHNR, CDR2 FQNEAQ (reference sequence). CDR3 length: 14 residues. The CDR3 DNA reads as TGTGCCAGCAGCCCCAATACAGGGGGCTATGGCTACACCTTC. It is translated as CASSPNTGGYGYTF.

This clonotype was seen ten or more times. V gene TRBV20-1 combines with J gene TRBJ1-5, with a weak D call TRBD1 (6 bases). The CDR3 totals 15 residues. The germline CDR1 and CDR2 sequences are DFQATT and SNEGSKA (reference sequence). The V end lost 5 bases, the J end lost 5 bases, and 19 bases lay between the germline ends. This chain's CDR3 is CSASRLQGPYQPQHF. The CDR3 DNA sequence: TGCAGTGCTTCCCGTTTACAGGGACCTTATCAGCCCCAGCATTTT.

The chain carries TRBV9 and TRBJ2-7; D remains ambiguous. V gave up 0 bases and J gave up 1 base, with 11 bases separating them. Germline V gene data show CDR1 as SGDLS and CDR2 as YYNGEE. This CDR3 has 15 amino acids. The CDR3 coding sequence is TGTGCCAGCAGCGTAGCTTGGGAAAGGTCCTACGAGCAGTACTTC. The encoded protein is CASSVAWERSYEQYF.

This clonotype was seen ten or more times. The chain couples TRBV7-2 to TRBJ2-2, with D tentatively TRBD1 (5 bases). Germline lookup yields CDR1 SGHTA and CDR2 FQGNSA. The CDR3 is 15 amino acids. Between the trimmed V and J ends, which lost 1 base and 3 bases, there was a span of 9 bases. The CDR3 nucleotides are TGTGCCAGCAGCTTAGTGACAGCCCACACCGGGGAGCTGTTTTTT. Amino acids: CASSLVTAHTGELFF. Full variable domain (rest looked up from reference TRBV7-2 and TRBJ2-2): GAGVSQSPSNKVTEKGKDVELRCDPISGHTALYWYRQSLGQGLEFLIYFQGNSAPDKSGLPSDRFSAERTGGSVSTLTIQRTQQEDSAVYLCASSLVTAHTGELFFGEGSRLTVL.

The chain uses TRBV20-1 and TRBJ2-1; perhaps TRBD1 as D (5 bases). CDR3 length equals 14 residues. The germline gives CDR1 DFQATT, CDR2 SNEGSKA (reference sequence). Trimming stripped 7 bases from V and 0 bases from J, with 13 bases between. This CDR3 reads CSVAYRSSYNEQFF. The CDR3 nucleotides read TGCAGTGTCGCGTACAGGAGCTCCTACAATGAGCAGTTCTTC.

This clonotype was detected many times. CDR3 sequence (DNA): TGTGCCAGCAGCCTCGGGGTAGCGGGCTTACTTAGCACAGATACGCAGTATTTT. Encoded protein: CASSLGVAGLLSTDTQYF. This chain connects TRBV5-8 to TRBJ2-3; 7 positions match TRBD2. CDR1 SGHTS and CDR2 YDEGEE come from the germline V gene. The CDR3 has 18 amino acids. V shed 4 bases and J 0 bases; nucleotides not matched to a gene: 14.

The chain links TRBV20-1 to TRBJ1-3, with D unresolved. Trimming took 0 bases from V and 1 from J, leaving 10 bases between them. Germline CDR1 DFQATT, CDR2 SNEGSKA (reference sequence). This CDR3 spans 15 amino acids. The CDR3 spells CSAREDWESGNTIYF. The CDR3 DNA follows: TGCAGTGCTAGAGAGGACTGGGAGTCTGGAAACACCATATATTTT.

This clonotype was seen at least ten times. The chain carries TRBV7-8 and TRBJ2-3; 13 nucleotides line up with TRBD2. The CDR3 extends over 17 amino acids. CDR1 and CDR2 from the germline V gene are SGHVS and FQNEAQ. Trimming took 5 bases from V and 4 from J; bases not matched to a gene: 9. As DNA, the CDR3 is TGTGCCAGCAGCCCTCAACTCGGACTAGCGGGAGCAGATACGCAGTATTTT. Protein sequence: CASSPQLGLAGADTQYF.

This clonotype has just a few counts. The chain uses TRBV5-1 and TRBJ2-5, with D perhaps TRBD1 (6 bases). Germline CDR1 and CDR2: SGHRS and YFSETQ. V shed 7 bases and J shed 4 bases, with 20 bases lying between them. The CDR3 totals 15 residues. The CDR3 region has the DNA TGCGCCAGCCTCGATTTAAAACAGGGTGGAGAGACCCAGTACTTC. Its protein is CASLDLKQGGETQYF.

At least ten counts were recorded for this clonotype. The chain recombines TRBV12-3 or TRBV12-4 with TRBJ1-1; 7 nucleotides line up with TRBD1. Trimming cost V 5 bases and J 6 bases; bases outside gene matches: 9. This CDR3 contains 14 residues. CDR3 sequence: CASSTTGVGAEAFF. CDR3 DNA sequence: TGTGCCAGCAGTACAACAGGGGTGGGGGCTGAAGCTTTCTTT.

The CDR3 DNA sequence: TGTGCCAGCAGCGTAGCTCCTAGCGGGAGAGATGAGCAGTTCTTC. It codes for CASSVAPSGRDEQFF. The chain is built from TRBV9 and TRBJ2-1; TRBD2 matches at 10 bases. The CDR3 is made up of 15 amino acids. The V segment lost 0 bases and the J segment 8 bases; nucleotides outside the gene matches: 5. The germline V gene encodes CDR1 SGDLS and CDR2 YYNGEE.

This clonotype was picked up a small number of times. A clone one base away is much larger, so this may be a read error. V usage is TRBV7-2 and J usage is TRBJ2-3; D is unclear. Germline V gene sequence: CDR1 SGHTA, CDR2 FQGNSA. The CDR3 is made up of 14 amino acids. V lost 5 bases, J lost 4 bases, and 13 bases lay in between. CDR3 DNA: TGTGCCAGCAGCCCGGCCGGTCGGGCAGATACGCAGTATTTT. It encodes CASSPAGRADTQYF.

This clonotype was seen only once. This rearrangement joins TRBV18 to TRBJ1-4; no firm D call. Germline assignment: CDR1 KGHSH and CDR2 LQKENI. The CDR3 totals 16 residues. Trimming took off 5 bases at V and 3 bases at J, with 16 bases between the two ends. This CDR3 is CASSSTGSWPNEKLFF. Written as DNA, the CDR3 is TGTGCCAGCTCATCAACCGGTAGTTGGCCTAATGAAAAACTGTTTTTT.

The chain combines TRBV5-1 with TRBJ1-2, with 10 nucleotides matching TRBD1. Germline CDR1 is SGHRS and CDR2 is YFSETQ. V gave up 3 bases and J gave up 6 bases; unmatched junction bases: 8. The CDR3 spans 15 residues. The CDR3 nucleotides are TGCGCCAGCAGCTCGGACAGGGGGACAGAGCATGGCTACACCTTC. Protein: CASSSDRGTEHGYTF.

This sequence joins TRBV11-1 and TRBJ1-1, with TRBD1 as a possible D gene (5 bases). V dropped 1 base and J dropped 0 bases, with 12 bases sitting between them. The CDR3 has 16 residues. Germline assignment: CDR1 SGHAT and CDR2 FQDESV (reference sequence). The CDR3 spells CASSLGVQGMNTEAFF. CDR3 in DNA: TGTGCCAGCAGCTTAGGGGTCCAGGGCATGAACACTGAAGCTTTCTTT.

This clonotype was detected ten times or more. This chain joins TRBV2 and TRBJ2-3; 10 bases map to TRBD1. CDR1 is SNHLY and CDR2 is FYNNEI in the germline V gene. This CDR3 region has 17 residues. The J segment lost 1 base and the V segment lost 6 bases, leaving 10 bases of the junction unmatched. Here the CDR3 reads CASSLAPGTGGTDTQYF. CDR3 nucleotide sequence: TGTGCCAGCAGCCTAGCCCCCGGGACAGGGGGCACAGATACGCAGTATTTT.

This clonotype was detected many times. The chain is built from TRBV6-6 and TRBJ2-7, with D possibly matching TRBD2 (5 bases). Trimming stripped 2 bases from V and 3 bases from J, with 17 bases between. The CDR3 length is 16 residues. CDR1 is MNHNY, CDR2 SVGAGI, per germline (reference sequence). The CDR3 sequence is CASSYRALDGDYEQYF. The CDR3 DNA reads TGTGCCAGCAGTTACCGCGCCCTTGACGGGGACTACGAGCAGTACTTC.

This clonotype was detected ten times or more. The V gene is TRBV7-9, the J gene TRBJ1-1; maybe TRBD1 (6 bases). Germline V CDR1 and CDR2: SEHNR, FQNEAQ (reference sequence). The CDR3 has 12 residues. The V end lost 11 bases, the J end lost 4 bases, and 14 bases lay between the germline ends. As DNA, the CDR3 is TGTGCCGTACAGGGTGTGGGCACTGAAGCTTTCTTT. It yields the protein CAVQGVGTEAFF.

Ten or more counts support this clonotype. This chain joins TRBV15 and TRBJ2-5; D uncertain. Trimming stripped 0 bases from V and 4 bases from J, with 0 bases between. The germline gives CDR1 LNHNV, CDR2 YYDKDF (reference sequence). The length of the CDR3 is 11 residues. The CDR3 spells CATSREETQYF. The CDR3 DNA follows: TGTGCCACCAGCAGAGAAGAGACCCAGTACTTC.

This clonotype was observed many times. The rearrangement links TRBV7-9 to TRBJ2-7; perhaps D is TRBD1 or TRBD2 (6 bases each). CDR1 is SEHNR and CDR2 is FQNEAQ in the germline V gene (reference sequence). The CDR3 length is 14 residues. Trimming removed 1 base from V and 4 bases from J, with 11 bases in between. The chain's CDR3 is CASSLGRGEYEQYF. CDR3 coding DNA: TGTGCCAGCAGCTTAGGAAGGGGGGAATACGAGCAGTACTTC.